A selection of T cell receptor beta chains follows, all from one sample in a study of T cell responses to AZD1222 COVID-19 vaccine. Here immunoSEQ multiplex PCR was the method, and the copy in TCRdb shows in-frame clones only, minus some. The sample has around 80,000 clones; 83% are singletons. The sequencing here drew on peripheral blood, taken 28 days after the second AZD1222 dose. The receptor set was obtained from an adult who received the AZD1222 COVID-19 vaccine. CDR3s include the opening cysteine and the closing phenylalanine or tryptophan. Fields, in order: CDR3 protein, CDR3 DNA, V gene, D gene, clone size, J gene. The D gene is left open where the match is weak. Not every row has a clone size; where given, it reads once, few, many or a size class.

CDR3 protein: CASSPLIEGGGTLHF
CDR3 DNA: TGTGCCAGCAGCCCCCTTATAGAAGGGGGAGGGACCCTCCACTTT
V gene: TRBV9
D gene: NA
clone size: once
J gene: TRBJ1-6

CDR3 protein: CASSSPPGRLFF
CDR3 DNA: TGTGCCAGCAGCTCGCCTCCGGGAAGGCTGTTTTTT
V gene: TRBV7-2
D gene: NA
clone size: once
J gene: TRBJ1-4

CDR3 protein: CSVGGGSSEYGYTF
CDR3 DNA: TGCAGCGTTGGAGGGGGCAGTTCGGAGTATGGCTACACCTTC
V gene: TRBV29-1
D gene: TRBD1
clone size: once
J gene: TRBJ1-2

CDR3 protein: CASSPRQGEGSFF
CDR3 DNA: TGTGCCAGCAGCCCCCGACAGGGGGAAGGGTCTTTCTTT
V gene: TRBV7-9
D gene: TRBD1
clone size: NA
J gene: TRBJ1-1

CDR3 protein: CASSSIRDRDDGGTGELFF
CDR3 DNA: TGTGCCAGCAGCTCAATTCGGGACAGGGACGACGGTGGCACCGGGGAGCTGTTTTTT
V gene: TRBV7-8
D gene: TRBD1
clone size: NA
J gene: TRBJ2-2

CDR3 protein: CASSLRNRPYEQYF
CDR3 DNA: TGTGCCAGCAGCTTGCGGAACCGGCCTTACGAGCAGTACTTC
V gene: TRBV5-4
D gene: NA
clone size: NA
J gene: TRBJ2-7

CDR3 protein: CASSPPTIRSYNEQFF
CDR3 DNA: TGTGCCAGCAGTCCCCCCACGATCCGCTCCTACAATGAGCAGTTCTTC
V gene: TRBV27
D gene: NA
clone size: NA
J gene: TRBJ2-1

CDR3 protein: CASLQETVTEAFF
CDR3 DNA: TGTGCCAGCCTCCAAGAAACAGTTACTGAAGCTTTCTTT
V gene: TRBV12-3/TRBV12-4
D gene: NA
clone size: NA
J gene: TRBJ1-1

CDR3 protein: CASSVYLTSYNEQFF
CDR3 DNA: TGTGCCAGCAGTGTGTATCTAACGTCGTACAATGAGCAGTTCTTC
V gene: TRBV25-1
D gene: NA
clone size: NA
J gene: TRBJ2-1

CDR3 protein: CASSPSVRGRAFF
CDR3 DNA: TGTGCCAGCAGTCCCTCGGTTAGGGGGAGAGCTTTCTTT
V gene: TRBV12-3/TRBV12-4
D gene: NA
clone size: NA
J gene: TRBJ1-1

CDR3 protein: CASSHNTGELFF
CDR3 DNA: TGTGCCAGCAGCCATAACACCGGGGAGCTGTTTTTT
V gene: TRBV11-3
D gene: NA
clone size: NA
J gene: TRBJ2-2

CDR3 protein: CASSLVRDPYQETQYF
CDR3 DNA: TGTGCCAGCAGCTTAGTCCGGGACCCGTACCAAGAGACCCAGTACTTC
V gene: TRBV7-2
D gene: NA
clone size: NA
J gene: TRBJ2-5

CDR3 protein: CAISDPQGAGETQYF
CDR3 DNA: TGTGCCATCAGTGACCCACAGGGGGCAGGGGAGACCCAGTACTTC
V gene: TRBV10-3
D gene: TRBD1
clone size: NA
J gene: TRBJ2-5

CDR3 protein: CASRGGATEAFF
CDR3 DNA: TGTGCCAGCAGAGGAGGGGCGACTGAAGCTTTCTTT
V gene: TRBV6-5
D gene: NA
clone size: NA
J gene: TRBJ1-1

CDR3 protein: CASSPTPRTDVGSPLHF
CDR3 DNA: TGTGCCAGCTCACCCACCCCTCGGACGGATGTTGGTTCACCCCTCCACTTT
V gene: TRBV18
D gene: NA
clone size: once
J gene: TRBJ1-6

CDR3 protein: CAISPTSGSGQYF
CDR3 DNA: TGTGCCATCAGCCCTACTAGCGGGTCCGGGCAGTACTTC
V gene: TRBV10-3
D gene: TRBD2
clone size: NA
J gene: TRBJ2-7

CDR3 protein: CASSLEVVGRELSYEQYF
CDR3 DNA: TGTGCCAGCAGCTTGGAGGTTGTCGGGAGGGAGTTATCCTACGAGCAGTACTTC
V gene: TRBV5-6
D gene: TRBD2
clone size: NA
J gene: TRBJ2-7

CDR3 protein: CASSKARSDTHTQYF
CDR3 DNA: TGTGCCAGCAGCAAAGCGAGGTCTGACACACATACGCAGTATTTT
V gene: TRBV21-1
D gene: NA
clone size: NA
J gene: TRBJ2-3

CDR3 protein: CAWGTGTGTEAFF
CDR3 DNA: TGTGCCTGGGGGACAGGGACGGGGACTGAAGCTTTCTTT
V gene: TRBV30
D gene: TRBD1
clone size: NA
J gene: TRBJ1-1